This T cell receptor beta chain was sequenced during a study of OX40 agonist ivuxolimab in advanced cancers. The V and J ends lost 6 bases and 4 bases respectively, with 22 bases between them. The CDR3 consists of 16 residues. Germline lookup yields CDR1 SGDLS and CDR2 YYNGEE. Sequenced by immunoSEQ multiplex PCR; TCRdb stores in-frame clones only, minus some. The sample yields tens of thousands of clones, about 86% seen once. The chain recombines TRBV9 with TRBJ2-5; D is perhaps TRBD1 (7 bases). The sequence was obtained from an adult with an advanced solid tumor such as melanoma, head and neck, liver or kidney cancer. Source: CD4+ or CD8+ T cells sorted from blood, taken in a trial of the OX40 agonist ivuxolimab. CDR3 sequence reads: CASTTGDRDLGETQYF. The CDR3 DNA reads as TGTGCCAGCACCACGGGAGACAGGGATCTGGGAGAGACCCAGTACTTC. Variable domain in full (rest from reference TRBV9 and TRBJ2-5): DSGVTQTPKHLITATGQRVTLRCSPRSGDLSVYWYQQSLDQGLQFLIQYYNGEERAKGNILERFSAQQFPDLHSELNLSSLELGDSALYFCASTTGDRDLGETQYFGPGTRLLVL.